This note documents a single T cell receptor beta chain sequence. This clone's antigen is unknown. Base quality data are lacking; no much larger clone is found one base away. The TCR beta CDR3 regions were amplified from RNA transcripts. The TCR CDR3 was subjected to a first round of RT-PCR using the HTBI primer set and the Qiagen OneStep RT-PCR kit. A second multiplex PCR round built the libraries, followed by size selection and purification. The libraries were sequenced on an Illumina HiSeq2000 using paired-end 100 bp reads. Turning to the authors' computational methods: SOAPnuke was used to process the raw data, removing reads that contained adapters or uncalled bases, had a mean Phred below 15, or lacked an exact match to the constant primer or identifier. COPE v1.2.5 was used to merge high-quality paired reads, and clonotypes were defined as unique nucleotide sequences. MiTCR v1.1 was used to align clonotypes to the IMGT TRBV, TRBD and TRBJ reference segments. Only V-J combinations with frequency above 0.0001, covering 99% to 99.2% of repertoires, were analysed. The TCS score was defined as the ratio of F50 (clonal expansion) to E x V (chaos), calculated using BLOSUM62-based TCRdist between CDR3 peptides within each V-J. Welch's t-statistics and random forest reduced roughly 500 V-J features to some 14, which were used in a naive Bayes classifier (R e1071). TCRdb trimmed public reads at Q25 via fastp, called clones via MiXCR and kept in-frame beta chains. Rows are combined by CDR3 protein, so each entry shows the most common genes and DNA. None of the V and J calls come from the authors' own analysis; TCRdb made them. The sample yields 650,000 to 700,000 distinct CDR3 sequences; 17% were counted once. The leading ten clones occupy roughly 16% of the sample.

This entry belongs to a study of T cells in Graves' hyperthyroidism and ophthalmopathy (dated by TCRdb to 2018 to 2020). Regarding the study in general: Peripheral blood samples were taken at initial diagnosis, before any treatment was given. To identify distinguishing TCR V-J signatures, a discovery cohort of about 100 patients was used, comprising some 45 with Graves' ophthalmopathy and approximately 58 with stable Graves' hyperthyroidism. An independent validation cohort of around 19 hyperthyroidism patients and 17 patients who later progressed to ophthalmopathy tested prospective prediction of ophthalmopathy. The approximately 98 discovery patients were randomly divided into training and test sets at a 7:3 ratio. Thyroid tissue and blood T-cell repertoires from roughly six Graves' hyperthyroidism patients were also compared in the study. After sampling, hyperthyroidism patients received methimazole starting at 30 mg daily, and ophthalmopathy patients received high-dose intravenous methylprednisolone. According to the paper, TCR Vbeta CDR3 sequencing was carried out on some 130 peripheral blood samples, which came from more than 40 ophthalmopathy, around 74 hyperthyroidism and roughly 17 progressor patients.

Based on the germline V gene, the CDR1 and CDR2 sequences are MDHEN and SYDVKM. V is clipped by 5 bases and J by 5 bases, and the sequence between their germline boundaries is 12 bases long. CDR3 length: 13 amino acids, cysteine to phenylalanine. Only CDR3 DNA remains: 39 bases, in frame from the first base. A patient counted as having stable Graves' hyperthyroidism if no progression to ophthalmopathy occurred over 18 months of follow-up. Hyperthyroidism patients were aged 18 to 65 years and newly diagnosed, with disease duration of less than 2 months. Any patient with an uncontrolled infection, another autoimmune disease, pregnancy or lactation was excluded. Diagnoses were based on clinical symptoms, serum thyroxine and TRAb, thyroid ultrasound and orbital computed tomography. Ficoll-Paque density gradient centrifugation was used to isolate PBMCs from about 10 ml of fresh peripheral blood. Trizol reagent was used to extract total RNA, and RNA quality was then checked on an Agilent 2100 Bioanalyzer.

Points the paper makes about the study in general: A 13 V-J signature model separated ophthalmopathy from stable hyperthyroidism, with approximately 87% sensitivity and 81% to 82% specificity in cross-validation and 80%/75% in testing. During validation, the model predicted progression to ophthalmopathy a median of approximately six months ahead of onset, with almost 71% sensitivity and about 75% specificity. Blood samples also contained most of the expanded thyroid clonotypes (frequency above 0.001), which suggests that blood repertoires may reflect thyroid immune responses. Sample size was not statistically predetermined, and blinding of investigators to group allocation was not performed.

The sample taken for sequencing was blood. The origin of this receptor is a man aged 45-65 years with Graves' hyperthyroidism. The chain is made from TRBV28 and TRBJ1-1; no D gene call is confident. The CDR3 region reads CASSTPAETEAFF. The nucleotide sequence is given as TGTGCCAGCAGTACGCCAGCGGAGACTGAAGCTTTCTTT.